This entry lists 9 T cell receptor beta chains sequenced from one sample in a study of cytomegalovirus exposure and HLA in healthy donors. Sequencing used immunoSEQ multiplex PCR; TCRdb keeps in-frame clones, though not all of them. The table has about 66,000 clones, about 97% seen once. The material sequenced was PBMCs. Source of these receptors: a woman aged 18-35 years in good health and CMV-seropositive.

This chain links TRBV11-3 with TRBJ2-7, with 16 bases aligning to TRBD2. CDR3 size: 19 residues. The germline V gene encodes CDR1 SGHNT and CDR2 YENEEA. The trim removed 5 bases at V and 6 bases at J, leaving 16 bases unmatched. As DNA, the CDR3 is TGTGCCAGCAGCCTTGGGCCGGGACTAGCGGGAGGGCCTTTCGGCGAGCAGTACTTC. This sequence encodes CASSLGPGLAGGPFGEQYF.

The gene calls are TRBV28 and TRBJ1-5; 8 positions agree with TRBD1. V lost 7 bases to trimming and J lost 6 bases; unmatched junction nucleotides: 8. Germline assignment: CDR1 MDHEN and CDR2 SYDVKM. CDR3 size: 14 residues. The CDR3 DNA is TGTGCCAGCAAGACAGGGGCTGGATTTCAGCCCCAGCATTTT. Amino acids: CASKTGAGFQPQHF.

The chain carries TRBV5-6 and TRBJ1-5; the match to TRBD1 covers 8 bases. Germline loops: CDR1 SGHDT, CDR2 YYEEEE. With V trimmed by 1 base and J by 3 bases, 6 bases remained unmatched. The length of the CDR3 is 16 residues. The CDR3 DNA reads as TGTGCCAGCAGCTTGTATGACAGGGGAATCAATCAGCCCCAGCATTTT. It encodes CASSLYDRGINQPQHF.

The rearrangement links TRBV12-5 to TRBJ1-1; 8 nucleotides agree with TRBD1. With V trimmed by 3 bases and J by 0 bases, 6 bases remained unmatched. The CDR3 length is 16 residues. Germline values: CDR1 LGHNT, CDR2 FRNRAP. For the CDR3, the DNA is TGTGCTAGTGGTTTAGGCGGACAGGGCATGAACACTGAAGCTTTCTTT. It translates to CASGLGGQGMNTEAFF.

V usage is TRBV7-8 and J usage is TRBJ2-7; 9 nucleotides agree with TRBD1. J lost 7 bases, V lost 5 bases, and 15 bases had no gene match. The CDR3 runs to 16 residues. CDR1 and CDR2 from the germline V gene are SGHVS and FQNEAQ. CDR3 nucleotide sequence: TGTGCCAGCAGCCAAATGTTGGGGACAGGGATAGGGGAGCAGTACTTC. As protein: CASSQMLGTGIGEQYF.

The J gene is TRBJ2-7, the V gene TRBV28; D is ambiguous. Trimming pared 3 bases from V and 0 bases from J, leaving 9 bases between. Germline-derived CDR1 and CDR2 are MDHEN and SYDVKM. The CDR3 runs 14 residues. CDR3 bases: TGTGCCAGCAGTTTTACGACTGGCTCCTACGAGCAGTACTTC. It specifies CASSFTTGSYEQYF. Drawing the rest from reference TRBV28 and TRBJ2-7, the complete variable domain is DVKVTQSSRYLVKRTGEKVFLECVQDMDHENMFWYRQDPGLGLRLIYFSYDVKMKEKGDIPEGYSVSREKKERFSLILESASTNQTSMYLCASSFTTGSYEQYFGPGTRLTVT.

The chain recombines TRBV6-4 with TRBJ2-1; perhaps TRBD2 as D (6 bases). Germline V gene sequence: CDR1 MRHNA, CDR2 SNTAGT. V gave up 2 bases and J gave up 7 bases, with 15 bases separating them. The CDR3 runs to 15 residues. Here the CDR3 DNA reads TGTGCCAGCAGTGACGCAGGGAGGCCCGAAAATGAGCAGTTCTTC. Translation gives CASSDAGRPENEQFF.

The chain is built from TRBV28 and TRBJ2-7, with 7 bases fitting TRBD1. Looked up from germline, CDR1 is MDHEN and CDR2 is SYDVKM. After removal of 6 bases from V and 0 bases from J, the junction contained 8 bases not matched to a gene. CDR3 length equals 15 residues. For the CDR3, the DNA is TGTGCCAGCAGGCCGACAGGGAGCGGCTCCTACGAGCAGTACTTC. This sequence encodes CASRPTGSGSYEQYF.

The J gene is TRBJ2-3, the V gene TRBV5-4; D perhaps matches TRBD2 (6 bases). Germline CDR1 reads SGHNT; CDR2 reads YYREEE (reference sequence). Trimming pared 4 bases from V and 5 bases from J, leaving 20 bases between. The CDR3 runs to 16 residues. In nucleotides, the CDR3 is TGTGCCAGCAGCCTGGGGCTCGGGAGTGAGGGAGATACGCAGTATTTT. Amino acid sequence: CASSLGLGSEGDTQYF.